The T cell receptor (beta chain) described here comes from a study of blood T cell repertoires in COVID-19. Study details: Spain, Italy and the United States supplied samples that represented acute and convalescent COVID-19. T cells, B-cell-depleted T cells, or PBMCs supplied cDNA or gDNA.

Per the study methods: From reference gene primer amplification, estimates of nucleated cell counts were derived. Only in-frame clones appear in the TCRdb table, and some are missing; sequencing was by immunoSEQ multiplex PCR. V and J calls and clone size are as listed in that table; D and trimming were resolved from the DNA. The profile shows 250,000 to 350,000 clones, approximately 83% of them singletons. Details on this clone: A read error may account for a junction end that differs from germline.

CDR1 and CDR2 (germline): SSHAT, FNYEAQ (reference sequence). The CDR3 extends over 16 amino acids. V usage is TRBV7-7 and J usage is TRBJ2-1; TRBD2 aligns across 15 bases. This receptor was taken from a woman aged 25-40 years who had recovered from COVID-19. Sequences were obtained from peripheral blood. DNA of the CDR3: TGTGCTAGCAGCCAAGGACTAGCGGGAGGGAGGAATGAGCAGTTCTTC. It translates to CASSQGLAGGRNEQFF.